This TCR beta chain originates from a study of blood T cell repertoires in COVID-19. Study information: COVID-19 samples from acute and convalescent phases originated in the United States, Italy and Spain. Sources were T cells, B-cell-depleted T cells, or PBMCs; the material itself was cDNA or gDNA.

In the authors' methods: Reference gene primer amplification yielded estimated nucleated cell counts. Measured with immunoSEQ multiplex PCR; TCRdb has only the in-frame clones, and not every one. V and J calls and clone size are copied from that table; D and trimming were computed from the DNA. Of over 250,000 clones in the sample, roughly 86% were seen once. CDR3 length equals 16 residues. Germline-derived CDR1 and CDR2 are SGHDN and FVKESK. The V gene end was trimmed by 4 bases and the J gene end by 0 bases; junction bases not matched to a gene: 6. Among Cohort 3 donors, those recovered had two negative PCRs, clearance, or symptom resolution.

The sequencing sample was made of PBMCs or T cells enriched from blood (not recorded which). This clonotype was sampled from a woman aged 18-29 years who had recovered from COVID-19. This chain links TRBV14 with TRBJ1-3; 7 bases map to TRBD1. The chain's CDR3 is CASSLIQGYSGNTIYF. CDR3 DNA: TGTGCCAGCAGCCTAATACAGGGGTACTCTGGAAACACCATATATTTT.